These 15 T cell receptor beta chains were all obtained from the same sample, sequenced in a study of CXCR3-negative and CXCR3-positive naive CD8 T cells. The TRB libraries of cDNA were built by UMI-labeled 5' RACE. TCRdb re-called the 5' RACE reads and catalogs CDR3 proteins one per entry, DNA excluded. The table for this sample gives under 45,000 distinct CDR3 sequences. The sample comprised memory CD8+ T cells from blood. These receptors were collected from a human donor in good health. Some clones in this sample may be carry-over from other donors' samples.

The chain joins TRBV7-6 to TRBJ2-3; with no DNA, the TCRdb D assignment of TRBD1 cannot be verified. Per the germline V gene, CDR1 is SGHVS and CDR2 is FNYEAQ. The CDR3 runs to 14 residues. The chain's CDR3 is CASSPGGGTDTQYF.

The chain joins TRBV20-1 to TRBJ2-5; TCRdb designates TRBD1, a call that cannot be tested without DNA. The length of the CDR3 is 13 residues. Germline V gene lookup returns CDR1 DFQATT and CDR2 SNEGSKA (reference sequence). The CDR3 region is CSAPRGESETQYF.

The genes are TRBV11-2 and TRBJ2-1; as DNA is missing, the TRBD1 call by TCRdb cannot be tested. CDR1 SGHAT and CDR2 FQNNGV come from the germline V gene. CDR3 length equals 13 residues. CDR3 region: CASSPGPSDEQFF.

The J gene is TRBJ2-7, the V gene TRBV6-5; TCRdb selects TRBD1, and the lack of DNA leaves this call unchecked. This CDR3 has 15 residues. In germline, CDR1 is MNHEY, CDR2 SVGAGI. The CDR3 spells CASSPNRGQGYEQYF.

This sequence joins TRBV7-3 and TRBJ1-1; as DNA is missing, the TRBD1 call by TCRdb cannot be tested. Per germline, CDR1 SGHTA and CDR2 FQGTGA. The CDR3 extends over 14 amino acids. The CDR3 is CASSLNSGPTEAFF.

The V gene is TRBV20-1, the J gene TRBJ2-2. The length of the CDR3 is 18 residues. Germline CDR1 DFQATT, CDR2 SNEGSKA (reference sequence). The CDR3 reads CSARDQRSAAVEAGELFF.

V usage is TRBV15 and J usage is TRBJ1-5; TCRdb picks TRBD1, but there is no DNA to check that call. This CDR3 has 13 amino acids. Per germline, CDR1 LNHNV and CDR2 YYDKDF (reference sequence). The CDR3 here is CATRPQGNQPQHF. The full variable domain, completed using reference TRBV15 and TRBJ1-5, is DAMVIQNPRYQVTQFGKPVTLSCSQTLNHNVMYWYQQKSSQAPKLLFHYYDKDFNNEADTPDNFQSRRPNTSFCFLDIRSPGLGDTAMYLCATRPQGNQPQHFGDGTRLSIL.

The rearrangement uses TRBV5-1 and TRBJ2-2. This CDR3 has 12 residues. Germline values: CDR1 SGHRS, CDR2 YFSETQ. The CDR3 sequence: CASSGSSGELFF.

This sequence joins TRBV7-9 and TRBJ2-2; without DNA, the TCRdb call of TRBD1 cannot be checked. Germline CDR1 SEHNR, CDR2 FQNEAQ (reference sequence). The CDR3 has 15 amino acids. CDR3 in amino acids: CASSSNRGNPGELFF.

The chain couples TRBV4-1 to TRBJ2-7; TCRdb's D call of TRBD2 is untestable without DNA. CDR3 length equals 14 residues. Germline loops: CDR1 MGHRA, CDR2 YSYEKL. The CDR3 protein is CASSPGRALYEQYF.

V gene TRBV28 combines with J gene TRBJ2-7; TCRdb proposes TRBD1, but this gene call is untestable without DNA. The CDR3 is 14 residues long. Germline CDR1 reads MDHEN; CDR2 reads SYDVKM. CDR3 residues: CASSPTGVTYEQYF.

The V gene is TRBV4-3, the J gene TRBJ1-3; TCRdb designates TRBD1, a call that cannot be tested without DNA. The CDR3 has 15 amino acids. CDR1 is LGHNA and CDR2 is YSLEER in the germline V gene. The CDR3 sequence is CASSQGDRAGNTIYF.

This chain joins TRBV6-6 and TRBJ2-3. The CDR3 consists of 11 residues. Germline V gives CDR1 MNHNY, CDR2 SVGAGI (reference sequence). This chain's CDR3 is CASSQTDTQYF.

The chain uses TRBV10-3 and TRBJ1-1. This CDR3 is 14 amino acids long. Per germline, CDR1 ENHRY and CDR2 SYGVKD. This CDR3 is CAISESTLNTEAFF.

This chain links TRBV15 with TRBJ1-6. There are 17 residues in the CDR3. In germline, CDR1 is LNHNV, CDR2 YYDKDF (reference sequence). The CDR3 protein is CATSRDPGSGNNSPLHF.